This T cell receptor beta chain was captured in a study of metastatic and nonmetastatic thyroid tumors. In this sample, this clone turned up a few times. Authors' processing steps: Building a distant-metastasis classifier for papillary thyroid cancer drew on CDR3 differences across clinicopathological groups. TCRdb reanalyzed the PCR reads via MiXCR. For this entry, the V and J calls and clone size follow TCRdb and not the study's own pipeline. The sample gives 55,000 or so clones, approximately 17% of which show up once; 2.5% to 3.5% is in the top ten. The entire patient cohort was treatment-naive prior to thyroid surgery. The germline CDR1 and CDR2 sequences are DFQATT and SNEGSKA (reference sequence). V was shortened by 5 bases and J by 4 bases, with 14 bases between the two germline ends. The CDR3 is 13 amino acids.

The chain links TRBV20-1 to TRBJ1-2, with D uncertain. The TCR originated in a female donor with papillary thyroid cancer or a benign thyroid nodule (not recorded which). Some clones in this sample may be carry-over from other donors' samples. Sequenced: blood. The CDR3 here is CSAAIASTYGYTF. For the CDR3, the DNA is TGCAGTGCTGCTATCGCAAGTACCTATGGCTACACCTTC.